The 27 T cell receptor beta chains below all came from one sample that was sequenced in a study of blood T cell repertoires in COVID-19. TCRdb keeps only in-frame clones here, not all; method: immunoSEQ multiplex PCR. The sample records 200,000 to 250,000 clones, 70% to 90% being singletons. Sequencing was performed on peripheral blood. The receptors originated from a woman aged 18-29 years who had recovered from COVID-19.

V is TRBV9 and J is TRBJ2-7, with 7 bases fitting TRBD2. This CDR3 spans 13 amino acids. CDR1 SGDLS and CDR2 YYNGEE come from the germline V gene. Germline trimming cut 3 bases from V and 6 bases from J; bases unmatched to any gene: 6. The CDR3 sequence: CASSEASGLEQYF. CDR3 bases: TGTGCCAGCAGCGAAGCTAGCGGCCTCGAGCAGTACTTC.

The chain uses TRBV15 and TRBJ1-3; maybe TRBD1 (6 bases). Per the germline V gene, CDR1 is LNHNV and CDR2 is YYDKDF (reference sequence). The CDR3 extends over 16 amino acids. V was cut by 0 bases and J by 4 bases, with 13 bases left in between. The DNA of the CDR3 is TGTGCCACCAGCAGAGAACCCCGGACAGCCGGAAACACCATATATTTT. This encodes CATSREPRTAGNTIYF.

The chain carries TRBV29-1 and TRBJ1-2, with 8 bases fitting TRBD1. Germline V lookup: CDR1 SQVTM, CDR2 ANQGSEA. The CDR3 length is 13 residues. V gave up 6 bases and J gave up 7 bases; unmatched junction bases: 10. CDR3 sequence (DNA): TGCAGCGTCGAACGTCAGGGGGCCTCTGGCTACACCTTC. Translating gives CSVERQGASGYTF.

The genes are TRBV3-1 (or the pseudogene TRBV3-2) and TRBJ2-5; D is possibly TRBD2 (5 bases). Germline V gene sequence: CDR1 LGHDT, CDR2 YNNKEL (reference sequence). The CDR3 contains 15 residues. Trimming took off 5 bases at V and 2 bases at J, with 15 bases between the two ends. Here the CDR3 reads CASSFGPGRQETQYF. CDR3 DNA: TGTGCCAGCAGCTTCGGACCGGGAAGGCAAGAGACCCAGTACTTC.

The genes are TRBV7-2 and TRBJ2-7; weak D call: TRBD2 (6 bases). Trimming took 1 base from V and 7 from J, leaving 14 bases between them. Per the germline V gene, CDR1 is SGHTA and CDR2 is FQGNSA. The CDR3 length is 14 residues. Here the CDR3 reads CASSLELAGREQYF. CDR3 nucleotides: TGTGCCAGCAGCTTAGAACTAGCTGGAAGGGAGCAGTACTTC.

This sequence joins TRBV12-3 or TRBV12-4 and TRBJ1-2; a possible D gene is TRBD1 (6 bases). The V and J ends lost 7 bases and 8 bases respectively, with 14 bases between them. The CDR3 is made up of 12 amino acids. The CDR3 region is CASILRGKGYTF. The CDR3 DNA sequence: TGTGCCAGCATTCTAAGGGGGAAAGGCTACACCTTC.

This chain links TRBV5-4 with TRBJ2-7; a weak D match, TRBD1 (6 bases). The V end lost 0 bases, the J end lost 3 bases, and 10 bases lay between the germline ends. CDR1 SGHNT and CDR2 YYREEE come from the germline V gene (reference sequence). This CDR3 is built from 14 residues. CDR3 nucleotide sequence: TGTGCCAGCAGCTTGGGGCCAGGGGACTACGAGCAGTACTTC. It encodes CASSLGPGDYEQYF.

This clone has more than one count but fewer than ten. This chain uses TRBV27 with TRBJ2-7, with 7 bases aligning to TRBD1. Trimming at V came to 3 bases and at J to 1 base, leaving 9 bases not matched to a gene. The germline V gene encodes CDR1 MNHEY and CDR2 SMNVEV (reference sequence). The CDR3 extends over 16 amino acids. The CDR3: CASSLMTGMKSYEQYF. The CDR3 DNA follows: TGTGCCAGCAGTTTGATGACAGGGATGAAATCCTACGAGCAGTACTTC.

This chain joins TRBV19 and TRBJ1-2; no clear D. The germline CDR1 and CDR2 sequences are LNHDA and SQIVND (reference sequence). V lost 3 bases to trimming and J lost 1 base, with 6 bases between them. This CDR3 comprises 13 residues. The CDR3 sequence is CASSMGSNYGYTF. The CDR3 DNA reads TGTGCCAGTAGTATGGGGAGTAACTATGGCTACACCTTC.

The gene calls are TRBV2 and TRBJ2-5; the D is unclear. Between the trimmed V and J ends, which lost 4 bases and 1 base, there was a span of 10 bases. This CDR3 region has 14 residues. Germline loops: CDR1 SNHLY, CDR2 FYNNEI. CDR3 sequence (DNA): TGTGCCAGCAGTGCTGCCTGGGCCCAAGAGACCCAGTACTTC. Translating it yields CASSAAWAQETQYF. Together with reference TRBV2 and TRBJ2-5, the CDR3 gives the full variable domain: EPEVTQTPSHQVTQMGQEVILRCVPISNHLYFYWYRQILGQKVEFLVSFYNNEISEKSEIFDDQFSVERPDGSNFTLKIRSTKLEDSAMYFCASSAAWAQETQYFGPGTRLLVL.

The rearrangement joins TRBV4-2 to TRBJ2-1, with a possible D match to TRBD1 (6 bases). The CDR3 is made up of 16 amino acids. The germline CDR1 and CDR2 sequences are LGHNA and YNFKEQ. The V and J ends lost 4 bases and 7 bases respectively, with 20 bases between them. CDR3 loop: CASSPAPGERGNEQFF. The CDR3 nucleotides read TGTGCCAGCAGCCCAGCGCCAGGGGAGAGAGGTAATGAGCAGTTCTTC.

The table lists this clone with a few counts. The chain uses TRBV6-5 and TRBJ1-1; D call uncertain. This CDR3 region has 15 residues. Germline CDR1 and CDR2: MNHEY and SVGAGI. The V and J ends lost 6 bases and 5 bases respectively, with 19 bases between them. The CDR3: CASRFRAGEATEAFF. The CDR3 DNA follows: TGTGCCAGCAGATTTCGGGCCGGGGAAGCGACTGAAGCTTTCTTT.

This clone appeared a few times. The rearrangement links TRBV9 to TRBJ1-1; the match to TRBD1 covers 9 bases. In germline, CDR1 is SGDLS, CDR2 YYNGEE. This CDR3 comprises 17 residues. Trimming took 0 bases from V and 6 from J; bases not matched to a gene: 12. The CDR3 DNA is TGTGCCAGCAGCGTAGGAGTGACAGGGGGAGGGTACGCTGAAGCTTTCTTT. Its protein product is CASSVGVTGGGYAEAFF.

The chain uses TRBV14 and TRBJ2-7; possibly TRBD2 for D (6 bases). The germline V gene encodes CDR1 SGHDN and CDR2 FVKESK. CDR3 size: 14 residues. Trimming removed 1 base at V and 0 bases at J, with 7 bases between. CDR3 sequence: CASSQGGGSYEQYF. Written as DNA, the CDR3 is TGTGCCAGCAGCCAAGGGGGAGGCTCCTACGAGCAGTACTTC.

CDR3 amino acids: CASSYNRRSETQYF. The CDR3 DNA sequence: TGTGCCAGCAGTTATAACAGGCGCTCAGAGACCCAGTACTTC. The V call is TRBV6-5, the J call TRBJ2-5, with D possibly TRBD1 on 5 matching bases. V was pared by 3 bases and J by 4 bases, with 12 bases between. From germline, CDR1 is MNHEY and CDR2 SVGAGI. The CDR3 has 14 residues.

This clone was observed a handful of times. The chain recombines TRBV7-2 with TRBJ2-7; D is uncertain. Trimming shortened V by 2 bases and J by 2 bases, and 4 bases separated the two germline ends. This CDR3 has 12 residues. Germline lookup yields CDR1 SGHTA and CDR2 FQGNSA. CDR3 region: CASSLPAYEQYF. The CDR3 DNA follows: TGTGCCAGCAGCTTACCCGCCTACGAGCAGTACTTC.

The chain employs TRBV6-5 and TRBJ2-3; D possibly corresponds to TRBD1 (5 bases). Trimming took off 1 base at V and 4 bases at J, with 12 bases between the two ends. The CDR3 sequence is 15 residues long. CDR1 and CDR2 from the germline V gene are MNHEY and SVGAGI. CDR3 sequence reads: CASSYLGPAADTQYF. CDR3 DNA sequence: TGTGCCAGCAGTTACTTGGGGCCGGCGGCAGATACGCAGTATTTT.

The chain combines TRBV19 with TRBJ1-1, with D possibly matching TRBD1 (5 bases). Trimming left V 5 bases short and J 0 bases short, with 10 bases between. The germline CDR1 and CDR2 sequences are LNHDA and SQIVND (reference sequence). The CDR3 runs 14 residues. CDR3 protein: CASSPGLMNTEAFF. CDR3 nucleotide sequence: TGTGCCAGTAGTCCGGGACTCATGAACACTGAAGCTTTCTTT.

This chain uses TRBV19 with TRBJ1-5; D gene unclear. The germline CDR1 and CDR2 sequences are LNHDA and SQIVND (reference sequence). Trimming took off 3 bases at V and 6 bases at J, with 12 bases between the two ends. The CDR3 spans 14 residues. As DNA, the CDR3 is TGTGCCAGTAGTATTGGCGGGGTTGTTCAGCCCCAGCATTTT. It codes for CASSIGGVVQPQHF.

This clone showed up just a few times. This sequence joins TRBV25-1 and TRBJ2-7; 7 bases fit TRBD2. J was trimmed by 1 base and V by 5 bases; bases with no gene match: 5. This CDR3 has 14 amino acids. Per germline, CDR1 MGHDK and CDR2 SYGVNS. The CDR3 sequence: CASSRLAESYEQYF. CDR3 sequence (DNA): TGTGCCAGCAGTAGACTAGCCGAATCCTACGAGCAGTACTTC.

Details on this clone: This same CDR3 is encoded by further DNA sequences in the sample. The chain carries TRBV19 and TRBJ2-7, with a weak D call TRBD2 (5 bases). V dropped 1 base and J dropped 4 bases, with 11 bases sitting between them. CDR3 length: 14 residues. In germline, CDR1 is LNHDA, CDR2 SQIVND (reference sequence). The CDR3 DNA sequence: TGTGCCAGTAGTATAGGCGGAGGTTCTTACGAGCAGTACTTC. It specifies CASSIGGGSYEQYF.

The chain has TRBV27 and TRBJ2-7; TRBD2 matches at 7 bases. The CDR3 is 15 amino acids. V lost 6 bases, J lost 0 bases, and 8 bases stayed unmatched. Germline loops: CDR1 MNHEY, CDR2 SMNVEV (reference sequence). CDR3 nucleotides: TGTGCCAGCAGCCCCGGGACTACGAGCTCCTACGAGCAGTACTTC. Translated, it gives CASSPGTTSSYEQYF.

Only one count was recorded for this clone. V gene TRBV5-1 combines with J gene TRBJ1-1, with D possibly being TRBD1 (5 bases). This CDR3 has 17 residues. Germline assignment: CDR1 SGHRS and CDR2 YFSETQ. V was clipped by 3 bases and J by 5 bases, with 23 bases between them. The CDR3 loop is CASSSTRGRGTGTEAFF. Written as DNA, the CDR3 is TGCGCCAGCAGCTCTACTCGGGGACGGGGGACGGGGACTGAAGCTTTCTTT.

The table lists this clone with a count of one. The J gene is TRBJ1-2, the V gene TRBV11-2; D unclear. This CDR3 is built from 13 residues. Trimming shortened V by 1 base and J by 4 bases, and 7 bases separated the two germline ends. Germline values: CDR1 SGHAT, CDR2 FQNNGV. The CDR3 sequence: CASSLVEVYGYTF. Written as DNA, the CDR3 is TGTGCCAGCAGCTTAGTTGAGGTCTATGGCTACACCTTC.

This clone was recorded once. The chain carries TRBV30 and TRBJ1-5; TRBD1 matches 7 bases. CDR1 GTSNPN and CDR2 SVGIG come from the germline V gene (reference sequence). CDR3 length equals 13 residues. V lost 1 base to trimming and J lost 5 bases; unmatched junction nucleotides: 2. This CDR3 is CAWSEGAYQPQHF. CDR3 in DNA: TGTGCCTGGAGTGAGGGGGCTTATCAGCCCCAGCATTTT.

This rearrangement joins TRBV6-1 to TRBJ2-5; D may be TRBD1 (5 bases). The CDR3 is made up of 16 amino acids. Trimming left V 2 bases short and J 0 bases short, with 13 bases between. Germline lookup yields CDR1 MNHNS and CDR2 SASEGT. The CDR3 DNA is TGTGCCAGCAGTGAATTTCGTGACAGCTACCAAGAGACCCAGTACTTC. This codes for CASSEFRDSYQETQYF.

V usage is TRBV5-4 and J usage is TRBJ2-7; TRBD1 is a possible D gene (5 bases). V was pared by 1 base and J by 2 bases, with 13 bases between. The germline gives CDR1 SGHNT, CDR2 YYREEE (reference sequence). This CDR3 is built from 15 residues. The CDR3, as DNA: TGTGCCAGCAGCTTGTGGACACATAACACCTACGAGCAGTACTTC. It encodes CASSLWTHNTYEQYF.